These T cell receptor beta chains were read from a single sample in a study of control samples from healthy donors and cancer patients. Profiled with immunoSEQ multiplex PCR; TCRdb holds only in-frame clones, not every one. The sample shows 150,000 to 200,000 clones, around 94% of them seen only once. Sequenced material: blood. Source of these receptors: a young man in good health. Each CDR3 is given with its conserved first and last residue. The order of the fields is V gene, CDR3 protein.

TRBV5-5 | CASSLATGGDYGYTF
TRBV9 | CASSVAGAGFYEQYF
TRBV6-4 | CASSEYSGAPLHF
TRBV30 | CAWSVGDFGQETQYF
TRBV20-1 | CSARYPGEQFF
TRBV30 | CAWRKPGRTYEQYF
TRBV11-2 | CASKGAYNEQFF
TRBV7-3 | CASSQTGTASEAFF
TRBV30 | CAWRQDRATEAFF
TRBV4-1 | CASRSRGAGSTDTQYF
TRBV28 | CASSKGQLYGYTF
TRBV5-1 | CASSLGQGAYGYTF
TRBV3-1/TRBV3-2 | CASSQDSGLKSDTQYF
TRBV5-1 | CASSLLAGASHEQYF
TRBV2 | CASSQQGSYGYTF
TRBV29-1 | CSAYRGGSEKLFF
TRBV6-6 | CASGDANTSGELFF
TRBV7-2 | CASSLVPGYNEQFF
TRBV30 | CAWSVRTANYGYTF
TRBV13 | CASSLDSGKNTEAFF
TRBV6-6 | CALGGGWKDQPQHF
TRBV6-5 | CASSQGFYGYTF
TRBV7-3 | CASSLYGGEQFF
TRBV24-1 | CATSDPTSGATEQFF
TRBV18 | CASSLGNTDTQYF
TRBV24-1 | CATSDTGAGANVLTF
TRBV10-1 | CASSDPGTGVDNEQFF
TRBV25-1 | CASRATAGGYTF
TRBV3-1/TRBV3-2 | CASSRSGNAGGEQFF
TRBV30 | CAWSAGEKLFF
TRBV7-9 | CASSRPGLAGTDTQYF